Sequencing of this T cell receptor (beta chain) was carried out in a study of CD8 T cells in ankylosing spondylitis (dated by TCRdb to the late 2010s). Looking at the study overall: To find TCR variants linked to disease, the study profiled T cell receptor beta repertoires in ankylosing spondylitis patients and healthy donors. The full study cohort comprised 25 ankylosing spondylitis patients and 85 to 120 healthy donors. Peripheral blood samples were taken, and synovial fluid was additionally collected from ankylosing spondylitis patients.

Many counts were recorded for this clonotype. What antigen it recognizes has not been identified. No base-level quality is on record; no much larger clone is a single base apart. General study outcomes and caveats: The disease-linked clones showed a CD8+ phenotype and occurred at relatively low frequencies in peripheral blood. The disease-linked clones were reported as significantly enriched in matched synovial fluid samples from ankylosing spondylitis patients. Blood from ankylosing spondylitis patients appeared to be characterized by a TCR beta motif composed of under 10 highly homologous amino acid variants. Some TCR beta motif variants had previously been reported in synovial fluid and blood of reactive arthritis patients, which suggested common disease-initiation mechanisms.

V is pruned by 3 bases and J by 1 base, leaving 2 bases of the junction without a gene match. The germline V gene encodes CDR1 SGHDT and CDR2 YYEEEE. From the cysteine through the phenylalanine, the CDR3 covers 15 amino acids. This entry keeps only the CDR3 DNA: 45 bases, framed from base 1. Sequencing instrument: Illumina HiSeq 2500. TCR beta libraries were prepared by quantitative 5'-RACE with molecular barcodes. For the original study's pipeline: A new computational method based on a probabilistic model of VDJ rearrangement was used to identify disease-linked TCR variants. The public reads were quality trimmed at Q25 with fastp and then assembled into clones with MiXCR by TCRdb, keeping productive beta chains. Each CDR3 protein gets just one entry, which takes the most common genes and DNA from the rows behind it. The authors' filters were not applied to this entry. Across this sample there are around 160,000 distinct CDR3 sequences, with 11% seen only once. Around 29% of the sample is taken by the ten largest.

The TCR originated in a male donor with ankylosing spondylitis or in good health (not recorded which). The material sequenced was blood, either unsorted or a sorted T cell fraction (not recorded which). The receptor chain draws on TRBV5-6 and TRBJ1-5; 9 central nucleotides agree with TRBD1. The bases are TGTGCCAGCAGCTCGGACAGGGGAAGCAATCAGCCCCAGCATTTT. Its coded protein is CASSSDRGSNQPQHF. Where the CDR3 stops, the reference TRBV5-6 and TRBJ1-5 genes take over; the full variable domain is DAGVTQSPTHLIKTRGQQVTLRCSPKSGHDTVSWYQQALGQGPQFIFQYYEEEERQRGNFPDRFSGHQFPNYSSELNVNALLLGDSALYLCASSSDRGSNQPQHFGDGTRLSIL.